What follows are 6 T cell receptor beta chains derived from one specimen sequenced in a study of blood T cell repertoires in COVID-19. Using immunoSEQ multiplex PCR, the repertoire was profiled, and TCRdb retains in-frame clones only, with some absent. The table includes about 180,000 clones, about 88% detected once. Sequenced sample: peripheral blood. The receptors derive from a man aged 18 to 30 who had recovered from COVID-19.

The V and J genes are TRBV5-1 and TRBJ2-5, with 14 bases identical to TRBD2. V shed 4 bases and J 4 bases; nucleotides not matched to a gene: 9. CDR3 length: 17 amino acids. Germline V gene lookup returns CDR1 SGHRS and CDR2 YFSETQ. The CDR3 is CASSRAGTSGSSETQYF. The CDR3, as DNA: TGCGCCAGCAGCCGCGCCGGGACTAGCGGGAGTTCAGAGACCCAGTACTTC.

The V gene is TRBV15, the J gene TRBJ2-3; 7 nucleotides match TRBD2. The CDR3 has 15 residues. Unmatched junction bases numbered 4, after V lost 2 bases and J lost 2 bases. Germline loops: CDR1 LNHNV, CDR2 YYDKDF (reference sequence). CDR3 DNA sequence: TGTGCCACCAGCAGAAACCGGGACTACACAGATACGCAGTATTTT. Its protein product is CATSRNRDYTDTQYF. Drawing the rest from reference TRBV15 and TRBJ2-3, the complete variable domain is DAMVIQNPRYQVTQFGKPVTLSCSQTLNHNVMYWYQQKSSQAPKLLFHYYDKDFNNEADTPDNFQSRRPNTSFCFLDIRSPGLGDTAMYLCATSRNRDYTDTQYFGPGTRLTVL.

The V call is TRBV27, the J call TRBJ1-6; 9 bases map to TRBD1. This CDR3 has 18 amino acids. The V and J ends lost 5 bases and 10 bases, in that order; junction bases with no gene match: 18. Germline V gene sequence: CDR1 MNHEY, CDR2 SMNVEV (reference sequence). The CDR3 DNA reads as TGTGCCAGCAGTCCACACCGCGGTTCGGGACAGGGAGGGTCACCCCTCCACTTT. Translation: CASSPHRGSGQGGSPLHF.

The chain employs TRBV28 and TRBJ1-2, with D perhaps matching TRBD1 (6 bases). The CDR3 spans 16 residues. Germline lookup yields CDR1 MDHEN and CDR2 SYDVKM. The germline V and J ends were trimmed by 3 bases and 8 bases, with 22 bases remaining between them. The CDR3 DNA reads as TGTGCCAGCAGTTTCCCAATGAACAGGGAAGTGAAGGGCTACACCTTC. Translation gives CASSFPMNREVKGYTF.

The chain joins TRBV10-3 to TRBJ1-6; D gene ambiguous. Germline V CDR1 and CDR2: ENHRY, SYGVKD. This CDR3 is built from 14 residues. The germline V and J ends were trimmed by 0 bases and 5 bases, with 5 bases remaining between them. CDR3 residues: CAISESSNNSPLHF. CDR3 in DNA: TGTGCCATCAGTGAGTCATCTAATAATTCACCCCTCCACTTT.

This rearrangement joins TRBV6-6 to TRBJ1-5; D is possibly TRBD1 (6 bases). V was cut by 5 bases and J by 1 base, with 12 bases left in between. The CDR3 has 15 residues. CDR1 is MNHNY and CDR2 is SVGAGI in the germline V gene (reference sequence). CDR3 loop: CASSHTGTSNQPQHF. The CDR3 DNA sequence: TGTGCCAGCAGTCATACAGGGACAAGCAATCAGCCCCAGCATTTT.